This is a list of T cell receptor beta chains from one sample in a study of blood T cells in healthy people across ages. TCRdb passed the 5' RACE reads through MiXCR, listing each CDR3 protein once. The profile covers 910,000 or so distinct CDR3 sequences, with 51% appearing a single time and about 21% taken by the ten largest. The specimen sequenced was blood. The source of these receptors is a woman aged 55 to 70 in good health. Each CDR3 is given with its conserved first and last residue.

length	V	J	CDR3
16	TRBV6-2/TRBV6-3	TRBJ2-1	CASSYRGTSGEREQFF
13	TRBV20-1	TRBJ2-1	CSAISGRANEQFF
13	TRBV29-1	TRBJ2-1	CSVEGGDRGGQFF
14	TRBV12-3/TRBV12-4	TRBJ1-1	CASTSEGTYTEAFF
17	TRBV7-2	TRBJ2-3	CASSTGQFARVTDAQYF
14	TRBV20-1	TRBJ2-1	CSAVDRVSYNEQFF
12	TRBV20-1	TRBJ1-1	CSAGGWNTEAFF
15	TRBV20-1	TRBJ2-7	CSARDPNRGPGEQYF
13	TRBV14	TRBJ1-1	CASSQDFDTRAFF
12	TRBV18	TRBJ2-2	CASSPITGELFF